The following is a T cell receptor beta chain sequence with its context. Its matching antigen is unknown. The data stem from a study of T cells after posttransplantation cyclophosphamide. General observations from the study: Donor-recipient repertoire similarity was low at 1-2 months, rising over year one. TRB clonality was highly associated with recipient CMV seropositivity and reactivation. TRB overlap between skin or GI tissue T cells and blood was limited.

Germline lookup yields CDR1 MDHEN and CDR2 SYDVKM. The V and J ends lost 3 bases and 4 bases respectively, with 9 bases between them. CDR3 length: 14 residues. Produced via immunoSEQ multiplex PCR; TCRdb's table is partial and in-frame only. In the table there are around 5,000 clones, approximately 75% of which are singletons. Treatment was busulfan-fludarabine conditioning, a marrow graft, and cyclophosphamide on days +3 and +4. The source of this sequence is a male patient between 55 and 70 years old who received an allogeneic stem cell transplant from an unrelated donor, was CMV-positive, and had no GVHD. The graft donor may be the source of some T cells. Material: PBMCs, obtained after allogeneic stem cell transplant with posttransplant cyclophosphamide. The chain is built from TRBV28 and TRBJ2-2, with no clear D. The CDR3 coding sequence is TGTGCCAGCAGTTTGGTGCAGTTCACCGGGGAGCTGTTTTTT. Amino acid sequence: CASSLVQFTGELFF. The complete variable domain, with remaining parts taken from reference TRBV28 and TRBJ2-2, reads DVKVTQSSRYLVKRTGEKVFLECVQDMDHENMFWYRQDPGLGLRLIYFSYDVKMKEKGDIPEGYSVSREKKERFSLILESASTNQTSMYLCASSLVQFTGELFFGEGSRLTVL.